A single sample gave rise to the 30 T cell receptor beta chains below, sequenced in a study of T cells in localized non-small cell lung cancer (dated by TCRdb to 2020 to 2021). Libraries were prepared through the immunoSEQ multiplex PCR assay. TCRdb re-hosts the immuneACCESS table, in-frame sequences only. Its copies lack some clones; in the studies checked, an unresolved V gene accounts for under half of them, and the cause for the rest is not known. Present in this sample are tens of thousands of clones, roughly 90% of which were seen just once. Of the sample, roughly 6% falls within the top ten clones. This specimen was PBMCs, taken before any cancer treatment. The origin of the receptors is a man aged 35 to 70 with stage II lung adenocarcinoma.

The gene calls are TRBV19 and TRBJ2-3; TRBD2 agrees at 12 bases. V lost 7 bases and J lost 8; bases outside the gene matches: 28. CDR3 length: 21 amino acids. CDR1 is LNHDA, CDR2 SQIVND, per germline (reference sequence). DNA for the CDR3: TGTGCCAGTACTCCCGAGCCCCCTAGCGGGGGGGTGCTCTTCAGGCTTGCTACGCAGTATTTT. This gives the protein CASTPEPPSGGVLFRLATQYF.

The chain recombines TRBV11-2 with TRBJ1-6; possible D gene TRBD1, 5 bases. Germline CDR1 reads SGHAT; CDR2 reads FQNNGV. The CDR3 runs to 13 residues. V was pared by 5 bases and J by 7 bases, with 9 bases between. CDR3 nucleotides: TGTGCCAGCAGCGGGGACTTGAATTCACCCCTCCACTTT. It translates to CASSGDLNSPLHF.

The chain combines TRBV6-5 with TRBJ2-5; D is perhaps TRBD1 or TRBD2 (5 bases each). Trimming removed 6 bases from V and 7 bases from J, with 15 bases in between. The CDR3 is 13 residues long. Germline V lookup: CDR1 MNHEY, CDR2 SVGAGI. The CDR3 is CASRRGDGGTQYF. The CDR3 DNA reads as TGTGCCAGCAGAAGAGGGGACGGCGGGACCCAGTACTTC.

This sequence joins TRBV4-3 and TRBJ2-5; 8 positions agree with TRBD2. The CDR3 spans 15 residues. V gave up 0 bases and J gave up 5 bases; unmatched junction bases: 5. From germline, CDR1 is LGHNA and CDR2 YSLEER. For the CDR3, the DNA is TGCGCCAGCAGCCAAGACGGGGGGGCCGGTGAGACCCAGTACTTC. Its protein is CASSQDGGAGETQYF.

The chain is built from TRBV7-2 and TRBJ1-5; no firm D call. V lost 5 bases and J lost 6, with 11 bases in between. CDR1 and CDR2 from the germline V gene are SGHTA and FQGNSA. CDR3 size: 13 residues. CDR3: CASSHGFAQPQHF. CDR3 coding DNA: TGTGCCAGCAGCCACGGGTTCGCTCAGCCCCAGCATTTT.

The chain links TRBV19 to TRBJ2-3, with 7 bases identical to TRBD1. This CDR3 region has 14 residues. Looked up from germline, CDR1 is LNHDA and CDR2 is SQIVND (reference sequence). V lost 9 bases and J lost 3; bases outside the gene matches: 9. The CDR3 DNA sequence: TGTGCCAGCAGGGACAGACCCCTGACAGATACGCAGTATTTT. It yields the protein CASRDRPLTDTQYF.

The chain is built from TRBV7-9 and TRBJ1-4; D ambiguous. In germline, CDR1 is SEHNR, CDR2 FQNEAQ (reference sequence). Between the trimmed V and J ends, which lost 5 bases and 2 bases, there was a span of 12 bases. The CDR3 runs 15 residues. CDR3 sequence: CASSPGQDTNEKLFF. In nucleotides, the CDR3 is TGTGCCAGCAGCCCGGGCCAGGACACTAATGAAAAACTGTTTTTT.

This rearrangement joins TRBV7-3 to TRBJ2-3, with D possibly called TRBD1 or TRBD2 (5 bases each). Germline values: CDR1 SGHTA, CDR2 FQGTGA. The V end was cut by 3 bases, the J end by 5 bases, with 12 bases between. The CDR3 is 14 residues long. CDR3 sequence reads: CASSLGRSEDTQYF. As DNA, the CDR3 is TGTGCCAGCAGCTTGGGACGTTCCGAAGATACGCAGTATTTT. The variable domain in full, with the rest retrieved from reference TRBV7-3 and TRBJ2-3, is GAGVSQTPSNKVTEKGKYVELRCDPISGHTALYWYRQSLGQGPEFLIYFQGTGAADDSGLPNDRFFAVRPEGSVSTLKIQRTERGDSAVYLCASSLGRSEDTQYFGPGTRLTVL.

The genes are TRBV30 and TRBJ2-1; D perhaps matches TRBD2 (6 bases). The CDR3 length is 14 residues. Trimming removed 2 bases from V and 3 bases from J, with 11 bases in between. Germline loops: CDR1 GTSNPN, CDR2 SVGIG (reference sequence). The CDR3 nucleotides read TGTGCCTGGAGTCTTTTGGGGGGCTACAATGAGCAGTTCTTC. Amino acids: CAWSLLGGYNEQFF.

The chain recombines TRBV11-2 with TRBJ2-1; D gene unclear. V was shortened by 0 bases and J by 9 bases, with 12 bases between the two germline ends. The CDR3 runs to 14 residues. From germline, CDR1 is SGHAT and CDR2 FQNNGV. The CDR3 coding sequence is TGTGCCAGCAGCTTAGATCGCGGTGTAGTTGAGCAGTTCTTC. Its translation: CASSLDRGVVEQFF. Using reference TRBV11-2 and TRBJ2-1 for the parts outside the CDR3, the full variable domain is EAGVAQSPRYKIIEKRQSVAFWCNPISGHATLYWYQQILGQGPKLLIQFQNNGVVDDSQLPKDRFSAERLKGVDSTLKIQPAKLEDSAVYLCASSLDRGVVEQFFGPGTRLTVL.

This rearrangement joins TRBV18 to TRBJ1-2; 12 bases agree with TRBD1. CDR3 length: 15 residues. J lost 7 bases, V lost 3 bases, and 6 bases had no gene match. The germline V gene has CDR1 KGHSH and CDR2 LQKENI. DNA of the CDR3: TGTGCCAGCTCACCGAGGGACAGGGGGCAAGGTGGCTACACCTTC. Translation gives CASSPRDRGQGGYTF.

Regarding this clone: One junction end disagrees with the germline gene, perhaps due to a read error. The chain uses TRBV20-1 and TRBJ2-7; D ambiguous. The CDR3 runs 11 residues. Germline V gene data show CDR1 as DFQATT and CDR2 as SNEGSKA (reference sequence). The DNA for the CDR3 is TGCAGTGCTAGAGATGCGGAGAAGCTAGGCTTC. Encoded protein: CSARDAEKLGF.

J is TRBJ1-1 and V is TRBV25-1, with 9 bases aligning to TRBD1. This CDR3 is built from 12 residues. The V segment lost 4 bases and the J segment 13 bases; nucleotides outside the gene matches: 7. The V gene's germline CDR1 is MGHDK and CDR2 SYGVNS. CDR3 sequence reads: CASSVTGTGYFF. The CDR3, as DNA: TGTGCCAGCAGTGTGACCGGGACAGGGTATTTCTTT.

The genes are TRBV7-9 and TRBJ2-5; D remains ambiguous. Looked up from germline, CDR1 is SEHNR and CDR2 is FQNEAQ (reference sequence). The CDR3 extends over 13 amino acids. Trimming stripped 2 bases from V and 4 bases from J, with 8 bases between. This CDR3 is CASSLRGVETQYF. The CDR3 DNA reads TGTGCCAGCAGCTTACGTGGAGTAGAGACCCAGTACTTC.

V gene TRBV28 combines with J gene TRBJ2-7, with D perhaps TRBD2 (6 bases). Germline V CDR1 and CDR2: MDHEN, SYDVKM. V was cut by 7 bases and J by 2 bases, with 18 bases left in between. The CDR3 sequence is 15 residues long. The CDR3 protein is CASTDRGTRTYEQYF. CDR3 bases: TGTGCCAGCACCGACCGGGGGACTCGAACCTACGAGCAGTACTTC.

V is TRBV30 and J is TRBJ1-3, with 7 bases lining up with TRBD1. The CDR3 sequence is 13 residues long. The germline V gene has CDR1 GTSNPN and CDR2 SVGIG (reference sequence). V dropped 5 bases and J dropped 3; count of bases not matched to a gene: 4. In nucleotides, the CDR3 is TGTGCCTGGGACAGGGCGCGTGGAAACACCATATATTTT. It specifies CAWDRARGNTIYF.

This chain joins TRBV10-1 and TRBJ2-7; D possibly corresponds to TRBD1 (5 bases). Germline V CDR1 and CDR2: WNHNN, SYGVQD (reference sequence). V lost 3 bases and J 2 bases, leaving 11 bases between the germline ends. This CDR3 is built from 14 residues. Here the CDR3 DNA reads TGCGCCAGCAGTGATTGGGGCTCCCCCTACGAGCAGTACTTC. It specifies CASSDWGSPYEQYF.

The chain employs TRBV30 and TRBJ1-4; D is unresolved. Germline lookup yields CDR1 GTSNPN and CDR2 SVGIG (reference sequence). The CDR3 totals 14 residues. Deletions cut 2 bases from V and 8 bases from J, with 15 bases between. The CDR3 here is CAWSLGADTEKLFF. In DNA form, the CDR3 reads TGTGCCTGGAGTCTCGGAGCGGATACAGAAAAACTGTTTTTT.

This chain joins TRBV9 and TRBJ2-2; no reliable D call. The CDR3 consists of 14 residues. Trimming removed 0 bases at V and 6 bases at J, with 9 bases between. Germline assignment: CDR1 SGDLS and CDR2 YYNGEE. The CDR3 region is CASSVEYRAGELFF. CDR3 DNA sequence: TGTGCCAGCAGCGTAGAGTATAGGGCCGGGGAGCTGTTTTTT. Together with reference TRBV9 and TRBJ2-2, the CDR3 gives the full variable domain: DSGVTQTPKHLITATGQRVTLRCSPRSGDLSVYWYQQSLDQGLQFLIQYYNGEERAKGNILERFSAQQFPDLHSELNLSSLELGDSALYFCASSVEYRAGELFFGEGSRLTVL.

V is TRBV28 and J is TRBJ2-1; 8 nucleotides align to TRBD2. V shed 8 bases, J shed 7 bases, and the junction held 7 bases outside the gene matches. The CDR3 spans 13 residues. Germline V gene lookup returns CDR1 MDHEN and CDR2 SYDVKM. The CDR3 coding sequence is TGTGCCAGCGTCCCAGCGGGAGAGAATGAGCAGTTCTTC. This encodes CASVPAGENEQFF.

This chain joins TRBV5-1 and TRBJ2-7; D ambiguous. Looked up from germline, CDR1 is SGHRS and CDR2 is YFSETQ. The length of the CDR3 is 16 residues. V was trimmed by 0 bases and J by 0 bases, leaving 13 bases between them. In nucleotides, the CDR3 is TGCGCCAGCAGCTTGGGGTCGGATGATTACTCCTACGAGCAGTACTTC. Its translation: CASSLGSDDYSYEQYF.

The rearrangement links TRBV7-9 to TRBJ2-3, with D hard to call. The V and J ends lost 1 base and 7 bases respectively, with 9 bases between them. This CDR3 has 13 amino acids. The V gene's germline CDR1 is SEHNR and CDR2 FQNEAQ (reference sequence). The CDR3 region is CASSLVVGYTQYF. DNA of the CDR3: TGTGCCAGCAGCTTAGTGGTAGGGTATACGCAGTATTTT.

J is TRBJ1-3 and V is TRBV9; 8 bases are shared with TRBD1. There are 15 residues in the CDR3. Germline V lookup: CDR1 SGDLS, CDR2 YYNGEE. Trimming cost V 7 bases and J 0 bases; bases outside gene matches: 6. This CDR3 reads CASSPTGGSGNTIYF. In DNA, the CDR3 is TGTGCCAGCTCGCCAACAGGGGGCTCTGGAAACACCATATATTTT. The variable domain in full, completed from reference TRBV9 and TRBJ1-3, reads DSGVTQTPKHLITATGQRVTLRCSPRSGDLSVYWYQQSLDQGLQFLIQYYNGEERAKGNILERFSAQQFPDLHSELNLSSLELGDSALYFCASSPTGGSGNTIYFGEGSWLTVV.

The V gene is TRBV19, the J gene TRBJ1-2, with D perhaps TRBD1 (6 bases). V shed 8 bases and J shed 10 bases, with 17 bases lying between them. This CDR3 contains 12 residues. In germline, CDR1 is LNHDA, CDR2 SQIVND (reference sequence). CDR3 sequence (DNA): TGTGCCAGTTCGACAGGCGTGTTCCTCTACACCTTC. Translating it yields CASSTGVFLYTF.

The chain has TRBV19 and TRBJ2-2, with a tentative D call TRBD2 (5 bases). The V end was cut by 2 bases, the J end by 6 bases, with 16 bases between. Germline V gene data show CDR1 as LNHDA and CDR2 as SQIVND (reference sequence). The CDR3 runs to 16 residues. The CDR3 sequence: CASSITDSRRPGELFF. In DNA, the CDR3 is TGTGCCAGTAGTATAACGGACTCCCGAAGGCCCGGGGAGCTGTTTTTT.

The chain combines TRBV11-3 with TRBJ2-1; TRBD2 aligns across 7 bases. This CDR3 is built from 15 residues. V was pared by 4 bases and J by 10 bases, with 13 bases of the junction left unmatched. Germline CDR1 and CDR2: SGHNT and YENEEA. This CDR3 reads CASSSWDYDGSEQFF. For the CDR3, the DNA is TGTGCCAGCAGCTCGTGGGACTACGACGGGTCGGAGCAGTTCTTC. The complete variable domain, with remaining parts taken from reference TRBV11-3 and TRBJ2-1, reads EAGVVQSPRYKIIEKKQPVAFWCNPISGHNTLYWYLQNLGQGPELLIRYENEEAVDDSQLPKDRFSAERLKGVDSTLKIQPAELGDSAVYLCASSSWDYDGSEQFFGPGTRLTVL.

The V and J genes are TRBV20-1 and TRBJ1-2, with D uncertain. This CDR3 contains 11 residues. CDR1 and CDR2 from the germline V gene are DFQATT and SNEGSKA (reference sequence). V was pared by 1 base and J by 4 bases, with 4 bases between. This CDR3 reads CSARAGYGYTF. The CDR3 region has the DNA TGCAGTGCTAGAGCAGGCTATGGCTACACCTTC.

The V gene is TRBV5-1, the J gene TRBJ1-2; 10 bases align to TRBD1. This CDR3 region has 17 residues. V lost 0 bases and J lost 3; bases outside the gene matches: 8. CDR1 SGHRS and CDR2 YFSETQ come from the germline V gene. The CDR3 sequence is CASSLGQGAILYYGYTF. CDR3 nucleotide sequence: TGCGCCAGCAGCTTGGGACAGGGGGCGATACTTTACTATGGCTACACCTTC.

The chain combines TRBV7-2 with TRBJ1-3; D uncertain. V dropped 3 bases and J dropped 0 bases, with 9 bases sitting between them. This CDR3 has 15 residues. From germline, CDR1 is SGHTA and CDR2 FQGNSA. This CDR3 reads CASSLGWNSGNTIYF. The CDR3 DNA sequence: TGTGCCAGCAGCTTGGGGTGGAACTCTGGAAACACCATATATTTT.

V usage is TRBV30 and J usage is TRBJ1-4, with D maybe TRBD1 (6 bases). This CDR3 spans 12 amino acids. Germline CDR1 GTSNPN, CDR2 SVGIG (reference sequence). With 3 bases removed from V and 15 bases from J, the gap between germline ends came to 17 bases. The CDR3 here is CAWRDNREAVFF. DNA for the CDR3: TGTGCCTGGAGGGATAACAGGGAGGCCGTGTTTTTT.